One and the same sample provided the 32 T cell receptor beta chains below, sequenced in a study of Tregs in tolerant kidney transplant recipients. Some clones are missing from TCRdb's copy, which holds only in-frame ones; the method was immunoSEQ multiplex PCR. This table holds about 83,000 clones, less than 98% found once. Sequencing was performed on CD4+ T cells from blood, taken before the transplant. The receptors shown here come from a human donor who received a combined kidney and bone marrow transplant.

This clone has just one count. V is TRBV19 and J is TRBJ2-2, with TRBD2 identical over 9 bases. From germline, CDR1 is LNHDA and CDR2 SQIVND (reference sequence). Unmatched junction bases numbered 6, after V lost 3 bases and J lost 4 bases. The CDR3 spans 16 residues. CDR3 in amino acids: CASSISGGGATGELFF. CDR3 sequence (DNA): TGTGCCAGTAGTATCAGCGGCGGGGGGGCCACCGGGGAGCTGTTTTTT.

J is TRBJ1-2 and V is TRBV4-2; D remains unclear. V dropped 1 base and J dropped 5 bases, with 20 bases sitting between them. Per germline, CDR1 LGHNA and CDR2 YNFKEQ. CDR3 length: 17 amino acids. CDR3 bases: TGTGCCAGCAGCCAAGCGGCAGGCAGTTACCACGCTTATGGCTACACCTTC. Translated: CASSQAAGSYHAYGYTF.

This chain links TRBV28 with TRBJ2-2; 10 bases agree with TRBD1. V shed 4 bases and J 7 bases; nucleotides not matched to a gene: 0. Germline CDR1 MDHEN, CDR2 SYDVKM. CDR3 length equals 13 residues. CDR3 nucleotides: TGTGCCAGCAGTTGGACAGGGGGCGGGGAGCTGTTTTTT. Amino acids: CASSWTGGGELFF.

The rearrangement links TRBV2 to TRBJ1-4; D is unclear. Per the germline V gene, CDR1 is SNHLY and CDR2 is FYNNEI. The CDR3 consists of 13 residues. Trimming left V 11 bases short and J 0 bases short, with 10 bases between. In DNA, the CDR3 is TGTGCCGGGAGGGAATCAACTAATGAAAAACTGTTTTTT. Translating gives CAGRESTNEKLFF.

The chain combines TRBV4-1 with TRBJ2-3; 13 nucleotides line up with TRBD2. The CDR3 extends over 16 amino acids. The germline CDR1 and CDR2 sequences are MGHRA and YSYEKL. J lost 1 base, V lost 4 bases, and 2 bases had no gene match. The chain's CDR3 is CASSLGLAGGTDTQYF. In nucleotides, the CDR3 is TGCGCCAGCAGCCTTGGACTAGCGGGGGGCACAGATACGCAGTATTTT.

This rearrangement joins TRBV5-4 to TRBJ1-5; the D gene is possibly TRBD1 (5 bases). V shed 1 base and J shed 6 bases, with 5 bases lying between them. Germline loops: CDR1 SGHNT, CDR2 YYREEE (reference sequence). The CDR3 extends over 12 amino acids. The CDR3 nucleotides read TGTGCCAGCAGCTTGCAGGGTCAGCCCCAGCATTTT. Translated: CASSLQGQPQHF.

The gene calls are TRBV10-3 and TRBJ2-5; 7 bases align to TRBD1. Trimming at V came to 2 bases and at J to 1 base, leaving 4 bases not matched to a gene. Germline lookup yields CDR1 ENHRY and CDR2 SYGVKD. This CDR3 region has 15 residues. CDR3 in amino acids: CAISEGGQAQETQYF. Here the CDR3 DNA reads TGTGCCATCAGTGAGGGTGGACAGGCCCAAGAGACCCAGTACTTC.

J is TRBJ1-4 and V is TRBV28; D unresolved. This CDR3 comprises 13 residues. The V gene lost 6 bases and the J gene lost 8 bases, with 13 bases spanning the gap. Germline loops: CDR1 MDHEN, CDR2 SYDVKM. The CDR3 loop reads CASRRGVGEKLFF. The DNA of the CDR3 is TGTGCCAGCAGGCGCGGGGTAGGGGAAAAACTGTTTTTT.

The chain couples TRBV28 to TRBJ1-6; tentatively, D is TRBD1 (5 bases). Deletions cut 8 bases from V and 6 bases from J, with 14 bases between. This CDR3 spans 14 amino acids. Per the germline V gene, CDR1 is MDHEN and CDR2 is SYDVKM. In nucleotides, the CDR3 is TGTGCCAGCCGTGGGGGGATTCCTAATTCACCCCTCCACTTT. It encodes CASRGGIPNSPLHF.

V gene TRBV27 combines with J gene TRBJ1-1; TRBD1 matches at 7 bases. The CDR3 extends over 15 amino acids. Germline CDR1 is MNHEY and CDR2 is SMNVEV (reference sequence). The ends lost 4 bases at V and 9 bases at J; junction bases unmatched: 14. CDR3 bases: TGTGCCAGCAGTTCCAGACAGGGTGGAAGACGGCAAGCTTTCTTT. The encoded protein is CASSSRQGGRRQAFF.

The CDR3 DNA reads as TGTGCCAGCAGCTTAGAACGAGGGTCAAAAGAGACCCAGTACTTC. The encoded protein is CASSLERGSKETQYF. The chain uses TRBV7-7 and TRBJ2-5; D may be TRBD2 (5 bases). Germline V gene sequence: CDR1 SSHAT, CDR2 FNYEAQ (reference sequence). Trimming removed 1 base at V and 3 bases at J, with 12 bases between. The CDR3 totals 15 residues.

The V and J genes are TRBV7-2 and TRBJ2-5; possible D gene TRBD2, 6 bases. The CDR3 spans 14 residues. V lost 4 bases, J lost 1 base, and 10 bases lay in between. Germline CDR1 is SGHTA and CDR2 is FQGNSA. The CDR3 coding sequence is TGTGCCAGCAGCTCCCTGCGGGGCCAAGAGACCCAGTACTTC. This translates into CASSSLRGQETQYF.

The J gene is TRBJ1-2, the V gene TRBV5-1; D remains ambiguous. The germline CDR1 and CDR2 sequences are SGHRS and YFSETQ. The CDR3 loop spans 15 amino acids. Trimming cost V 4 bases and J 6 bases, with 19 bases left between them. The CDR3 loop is CASSPLRTPAHGYTF. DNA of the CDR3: TGCGCCAGCAGCCCCCTCCGGACTCCGGCACATGGCTACACCTTC.

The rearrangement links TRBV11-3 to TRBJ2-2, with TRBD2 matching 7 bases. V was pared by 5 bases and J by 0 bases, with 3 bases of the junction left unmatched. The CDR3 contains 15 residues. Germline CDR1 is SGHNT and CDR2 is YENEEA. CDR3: CASSRGVTNTGELFF. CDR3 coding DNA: TGTGCCAGCAGCCGGGGGGTGACGAACACCGGGGAGCTGTTTTTT.

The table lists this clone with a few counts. CDR3 DNA: TGTGCCAGCAGCACAGTCCGGGGGCAGCCCCAGCATTTT. Protein product: CASSTVRGQPQHF. The genes are TRBV19 and TRBJ1-5; tentative D call: TRBD1 (5 bases). Between the trimmed V and J ends, which lost 9 bases and 7 bases, there was a span of 16 bases. Germline CDR1 LNHDA, CDR2 SQIVND (reference sequence). This CDR3 has 13 amino acids.

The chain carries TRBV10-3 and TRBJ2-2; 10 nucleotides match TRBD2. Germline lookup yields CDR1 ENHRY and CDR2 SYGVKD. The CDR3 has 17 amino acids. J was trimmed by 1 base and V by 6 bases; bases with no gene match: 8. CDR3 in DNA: TGTGCCATCAGCCCCGCTAGACTAGCGGGGAACACCGGGGAGCTGTTTTTT. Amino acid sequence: CAISPARLAGNTGELFF.

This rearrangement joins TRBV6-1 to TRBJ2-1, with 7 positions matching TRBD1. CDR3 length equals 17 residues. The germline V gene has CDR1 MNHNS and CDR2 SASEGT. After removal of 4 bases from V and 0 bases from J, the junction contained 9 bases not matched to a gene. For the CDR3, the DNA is TGTGCCAGCAGTGGAGGGGGCACCCCAAGCTCCTACAATGAGCAGTTCTTC. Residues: CASSGGGTPSSYNEQFF.

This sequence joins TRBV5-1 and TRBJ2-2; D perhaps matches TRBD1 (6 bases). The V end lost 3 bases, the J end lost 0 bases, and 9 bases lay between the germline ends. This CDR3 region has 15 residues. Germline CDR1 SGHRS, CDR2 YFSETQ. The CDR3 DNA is TGCGCCAGCAGCTCCGGGACACCGAACACCGGGGAGCTGTTTTTT. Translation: CASSSGTPNTGELFF.

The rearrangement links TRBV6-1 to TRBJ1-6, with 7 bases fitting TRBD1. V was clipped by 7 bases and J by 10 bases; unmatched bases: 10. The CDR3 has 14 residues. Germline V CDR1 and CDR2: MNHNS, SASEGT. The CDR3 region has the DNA TGTGCCAGCAAGGATCTGACAGGGCTGTCACCCCTCCACTTT. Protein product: CASKDLTGLSPLHF.

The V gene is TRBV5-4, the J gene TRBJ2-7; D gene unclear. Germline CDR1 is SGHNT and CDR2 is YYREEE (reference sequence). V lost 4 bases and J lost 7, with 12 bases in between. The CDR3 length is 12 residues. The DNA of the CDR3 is TGTGCCAGCAGCCTGAACGGGTTAGAGCAGTACTTC. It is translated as CASSLNGLEQYF.

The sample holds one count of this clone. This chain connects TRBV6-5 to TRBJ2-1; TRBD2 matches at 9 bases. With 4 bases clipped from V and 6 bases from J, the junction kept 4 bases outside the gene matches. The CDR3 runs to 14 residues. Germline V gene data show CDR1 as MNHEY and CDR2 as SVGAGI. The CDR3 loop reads CASSFGLASNEQFF. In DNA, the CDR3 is TGTGCCAGCAGTTTTGGACTAGCGAGCAATGAGCAGTTCTTC.

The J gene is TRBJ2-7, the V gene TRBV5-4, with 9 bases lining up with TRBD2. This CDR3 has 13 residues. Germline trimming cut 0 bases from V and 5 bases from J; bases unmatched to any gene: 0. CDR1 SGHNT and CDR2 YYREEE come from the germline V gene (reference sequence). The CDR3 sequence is CASSLGLADEQYF. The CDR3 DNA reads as TGTGCCAGCAGCTTGGGACTAGCGGACGAGCAGTACTTC.

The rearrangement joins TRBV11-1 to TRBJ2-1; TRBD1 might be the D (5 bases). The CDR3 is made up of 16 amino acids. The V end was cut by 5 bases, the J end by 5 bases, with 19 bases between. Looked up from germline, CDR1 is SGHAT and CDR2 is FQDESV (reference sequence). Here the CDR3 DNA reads TGTGCCAGCAGCCCACTCGACAGCTCCCTTAACAATGAGCAGTTCTTC. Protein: CASSPLDSSLNNEQFF. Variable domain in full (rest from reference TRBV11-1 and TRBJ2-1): EAEVAQSPRYKITEKSQAVAFWCDPISGHATLYWYRQILGQGPELLVQFQDESVVDDSQLPKDRFSAERLKGVDSTLKIQPAELGDSAMYLCASSPLDSSLNNEQFFGPGTRLTVL.

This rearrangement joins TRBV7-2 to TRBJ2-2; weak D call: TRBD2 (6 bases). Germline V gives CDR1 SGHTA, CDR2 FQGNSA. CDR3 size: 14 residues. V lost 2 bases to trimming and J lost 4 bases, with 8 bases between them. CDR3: CASSLLGGTGELFF. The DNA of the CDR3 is TGTGCCAGCAGCTTATTGGGGGGCACCGGGGAGCTGTTTTTT.

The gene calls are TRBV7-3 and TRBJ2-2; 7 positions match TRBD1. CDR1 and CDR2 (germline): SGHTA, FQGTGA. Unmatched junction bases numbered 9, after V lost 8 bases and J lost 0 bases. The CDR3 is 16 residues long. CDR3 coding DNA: TGTGCCAGCGGGTCTCGACAGGGTGCGAACACCGGGGAGCTGTTTTTT. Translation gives CASGSRQGANTGELFF.

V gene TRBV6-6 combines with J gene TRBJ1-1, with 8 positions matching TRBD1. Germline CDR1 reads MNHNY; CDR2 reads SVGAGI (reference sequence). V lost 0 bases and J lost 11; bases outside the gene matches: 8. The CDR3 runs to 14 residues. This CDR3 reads CASSYSAADRVAFF. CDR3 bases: TGTGCCAGCAGTTACTCCGCGGCGGACAGGGTGGCTTTCTTT.

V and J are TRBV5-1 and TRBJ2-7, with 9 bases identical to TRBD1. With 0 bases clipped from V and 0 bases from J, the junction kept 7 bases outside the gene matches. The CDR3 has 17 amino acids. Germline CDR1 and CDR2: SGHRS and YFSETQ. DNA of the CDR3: TGCGCCAGCAGCTTGGGCTTTACAGGGGGCAACTCCTACGAGCAGTACTTC. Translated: CASSLGFTGGNSYEQYF.

CDR3 residues: CASSPGDTQYF. In DNA form, the CDR3 reads TGTGCCAGCTCACCCGGGGATACGCAGTATTTT. The genes are TRBV18 and TRBJ2-3; D is ambiguous. Between the trimmed V and J ends, which lost 3 bases and 6 bases, there was a span of 4 bases. This CDR3 has 11 residues. Germline-derived CDR1 and CDR2 are KGHSH and LQKENI. Based on the CDR3 plus reference TRBV18 and TRBJ2-3, the full variable domain is NAGVMQNPRHLVRRRGQEARLRCSPMKGHSHVYWYRQLPEEGLKFMVYLQKENIIDESGMPKERFSAEFPKEGPSILRIQQVVRGDSAAYFCASSPGDTQYFGPGTRLTVL.

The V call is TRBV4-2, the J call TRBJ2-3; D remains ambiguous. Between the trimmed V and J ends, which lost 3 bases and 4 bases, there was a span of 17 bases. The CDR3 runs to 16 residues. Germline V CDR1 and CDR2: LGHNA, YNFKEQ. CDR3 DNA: TGTGCCAGCAGCCACCCCAGGTCGAGCCTTCCAGATACGCAGTATTTT. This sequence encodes CASSHPRSSLPDTQYF.

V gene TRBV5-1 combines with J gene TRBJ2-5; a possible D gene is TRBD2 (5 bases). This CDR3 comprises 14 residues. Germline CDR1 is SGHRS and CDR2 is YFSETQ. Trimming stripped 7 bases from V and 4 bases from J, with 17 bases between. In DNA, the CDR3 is TGCGCCAGCGCCCCTACTAGATTGGGAGAGACCCAGTACTTC. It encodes CASAPTRLGETQYF.

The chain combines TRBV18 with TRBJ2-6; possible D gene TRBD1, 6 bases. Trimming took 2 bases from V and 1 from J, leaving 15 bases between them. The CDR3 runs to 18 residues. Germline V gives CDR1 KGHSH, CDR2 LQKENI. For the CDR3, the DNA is TGTGCCAGCTCACCAAAGGGTCTACAGGGATCTGGGGCCAACGTCCTGACTTTC. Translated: CASSPKGLQGSGANVLTF. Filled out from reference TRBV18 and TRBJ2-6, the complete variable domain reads NAGVMQNPRHLVRRRGQEARLRCSPMKGHSHVYWYRQLPEEGLKFMVYLQKENIIDESGMPKERFSAEFPKEGPSILRIQQVVRGDSAAYFCASSPKGLQGSGANVLTFGAGSRLTVL.

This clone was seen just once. CDR3 residues: CASSVLGGTDDSPLHF. The CDR3 DNA reads TGTGCCAGCAGTGTCCTCGGGGGGACGGACGATTCACCCCTCCACTTT. This chain connects TRBV25-1 to TRBJ1-6, with TRBD1 as a possible D gene (5 bases). Trimming removed 4 bases from V and 8 bases from J, with 18 bases in between. The CDR3 has 16 amino acids. Germline V gives CDR1 MGHDK, CDR2 SYGVNS.